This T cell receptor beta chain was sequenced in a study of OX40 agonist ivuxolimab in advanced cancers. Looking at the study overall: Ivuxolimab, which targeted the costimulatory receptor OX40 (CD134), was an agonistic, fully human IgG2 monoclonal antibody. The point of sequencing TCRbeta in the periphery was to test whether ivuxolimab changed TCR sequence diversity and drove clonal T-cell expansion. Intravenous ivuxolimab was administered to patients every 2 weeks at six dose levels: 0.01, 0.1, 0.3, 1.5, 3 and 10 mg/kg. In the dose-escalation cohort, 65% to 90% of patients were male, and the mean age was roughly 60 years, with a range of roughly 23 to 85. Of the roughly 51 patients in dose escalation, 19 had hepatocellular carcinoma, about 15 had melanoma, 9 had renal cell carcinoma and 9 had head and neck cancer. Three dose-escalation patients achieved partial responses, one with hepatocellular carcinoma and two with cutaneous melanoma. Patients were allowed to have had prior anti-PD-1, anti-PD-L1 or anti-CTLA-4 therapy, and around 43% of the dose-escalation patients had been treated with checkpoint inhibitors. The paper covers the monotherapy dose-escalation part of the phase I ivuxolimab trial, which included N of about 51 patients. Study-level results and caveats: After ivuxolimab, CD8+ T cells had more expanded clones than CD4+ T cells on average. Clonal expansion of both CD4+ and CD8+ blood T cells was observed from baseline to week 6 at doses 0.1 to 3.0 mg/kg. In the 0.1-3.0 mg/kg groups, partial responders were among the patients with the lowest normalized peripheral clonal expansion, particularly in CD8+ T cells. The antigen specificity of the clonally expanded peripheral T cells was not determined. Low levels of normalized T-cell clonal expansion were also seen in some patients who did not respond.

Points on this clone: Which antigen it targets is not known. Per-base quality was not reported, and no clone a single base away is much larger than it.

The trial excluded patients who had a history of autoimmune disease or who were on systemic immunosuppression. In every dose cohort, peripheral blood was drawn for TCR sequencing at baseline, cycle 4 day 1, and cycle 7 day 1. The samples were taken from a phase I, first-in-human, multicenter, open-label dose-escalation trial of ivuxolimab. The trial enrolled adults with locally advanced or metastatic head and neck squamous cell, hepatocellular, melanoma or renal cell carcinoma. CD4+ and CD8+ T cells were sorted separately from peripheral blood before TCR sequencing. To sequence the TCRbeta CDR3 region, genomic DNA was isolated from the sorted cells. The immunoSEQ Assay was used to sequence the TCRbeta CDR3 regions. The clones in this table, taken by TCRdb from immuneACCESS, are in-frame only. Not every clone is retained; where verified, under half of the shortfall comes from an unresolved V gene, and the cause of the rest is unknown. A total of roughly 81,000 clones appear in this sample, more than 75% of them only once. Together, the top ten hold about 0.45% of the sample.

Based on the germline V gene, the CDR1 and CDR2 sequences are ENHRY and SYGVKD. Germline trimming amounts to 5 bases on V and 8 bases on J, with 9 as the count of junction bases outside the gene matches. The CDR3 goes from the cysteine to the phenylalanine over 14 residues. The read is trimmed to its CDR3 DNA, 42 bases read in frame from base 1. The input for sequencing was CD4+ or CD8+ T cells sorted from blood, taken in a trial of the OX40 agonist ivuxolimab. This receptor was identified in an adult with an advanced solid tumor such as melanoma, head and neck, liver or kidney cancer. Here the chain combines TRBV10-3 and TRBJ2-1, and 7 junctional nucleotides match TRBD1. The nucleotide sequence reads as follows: TGTGCCATCAGTCGGGACAGTAGATGGGATGAGCAGTTCTTC. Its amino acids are CAISRDSRWDEQFF.